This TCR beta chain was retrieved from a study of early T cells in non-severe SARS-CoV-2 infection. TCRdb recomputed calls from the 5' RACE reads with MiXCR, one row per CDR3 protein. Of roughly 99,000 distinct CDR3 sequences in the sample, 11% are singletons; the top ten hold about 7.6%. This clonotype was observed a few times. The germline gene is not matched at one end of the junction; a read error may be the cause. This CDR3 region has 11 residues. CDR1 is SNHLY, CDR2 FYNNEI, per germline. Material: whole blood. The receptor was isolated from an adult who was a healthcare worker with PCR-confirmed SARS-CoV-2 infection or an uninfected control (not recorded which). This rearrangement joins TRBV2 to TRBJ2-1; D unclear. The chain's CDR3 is CASRQYSEQFF. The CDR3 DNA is TGTGCCAGCCGCCAGTACAGTGAGCAGTTCTTC.